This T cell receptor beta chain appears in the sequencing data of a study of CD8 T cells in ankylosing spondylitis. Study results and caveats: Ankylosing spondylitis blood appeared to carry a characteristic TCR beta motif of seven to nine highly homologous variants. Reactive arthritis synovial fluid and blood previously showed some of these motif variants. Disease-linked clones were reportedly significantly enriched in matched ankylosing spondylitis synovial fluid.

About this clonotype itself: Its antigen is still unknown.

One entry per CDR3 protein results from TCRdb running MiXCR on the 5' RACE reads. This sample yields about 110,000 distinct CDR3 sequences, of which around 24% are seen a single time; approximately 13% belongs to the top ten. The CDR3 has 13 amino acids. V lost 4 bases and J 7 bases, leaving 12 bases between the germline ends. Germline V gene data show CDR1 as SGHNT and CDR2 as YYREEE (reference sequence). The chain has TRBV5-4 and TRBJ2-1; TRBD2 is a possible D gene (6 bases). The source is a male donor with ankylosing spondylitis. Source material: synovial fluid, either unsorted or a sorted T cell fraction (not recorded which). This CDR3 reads CASSRSGSNEQFF. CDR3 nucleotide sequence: TGTGCCAGCAGCCGTAGCGGCTCGAATGAGCAGTTCTTC.